The 30 T cell receptor beta chains given below trace back to one sample, sequenced in a study of cytomegalovirus exposure and HLA in healthy donors. It was with 60 Vbeta and 13 Jbeta primers that the PCR ran. Clones were sequenced by immunoSEQ multiplex PCR, and TCRdb holds only the in-frame ones, with some missing. The table shows about 130,000 clones, with 75% to 90% occurring only once. Specimen: PBMCs. Receptor source: a woman in her thirties or forties in good health and CMV-seropositive.

The chain has TRBV9 and TRBJ2-5; 10 bases are shared with TRBD2. Germline CDR1 and CDR2: SGDLS and YYNGEE. This CDR3 spans 14 amino acids. With V trimmed by 5 bases and J by 7 bases, 8 bases remained unmatched. The CDR3 DNA follows: TGTGCCAGCAGTCCTAGCGGGAGCGCCATGACCCAGTACTTC. It is translated as CASSPSGSAMTQYF.

The J gene is TRBJ1-2, the V gene TRBV5-5; a weak D match, TRBD1 (6 bases). V was pared by 1 base and J by 9 bases, with 13 bases between. CDR1 and CDR2 from the germline V gene are SGHKS and YYEKEE (reference sequence). The CDR3 covers 13 residues. CDR3 residues: CASSLTGNRRYTF. CDR3 DNA sequence: TGTGCCAGCAGCTTGACAGGGAATAGGCGCTACACCTTC.

The rearrangement links TRBV13 to TRBJ2-5; D unclear. Germline V lookup: CDR1 PRHDT, CDR2 FYEKMQ (reference sequence). Trimming took off 0 bases at V and 2 bases at J, with 4 bases between the two ends. The CDR3 is 13 residues long. The CDR3 region is CASSLGLQETQYF. CDR3 coding DNA: TGTGCCAGCAGCTTAGGGCTACAAGAGACCCAGTACTTC.

The V gene is TRBV9, the J gene TRBJ2-7; 10 nucleotides match TRBD1. Unmatched junction bases numbered 6, after V lost 3 bases and J lost 0 bases. This CDR3 is built from 16 residues. Germline values: CDR1 SGDLS, CDR2 YYNGEE. The CDR3 region has the DNA TGTGCCAGCAGCGCCGCAGGACAGGGGGGCTCCTACGAGCAGTACTTC. Its protein is CASSAAGQGGSYEQYF.

This clone was found once. CDR3 in DNA: TGCAGCGTGCGACAGGGGGGACGGGATCAGCCCCAGCATTTT. Protein sequence: CSVRQGGRDQPQHF. V is TRBV29-1 and J is TRBJ1-5, with 9 bases aligning to TRBD1. The germline V gene has CDR1 SQVTM and CDR2 ANQGSEA. This CDR3 is built from 14 residues. Germline trimming cut 6 bases from V and 5 bases from J; bases unmatched to any gene: 8.

The chain joins TRBV9 to TRBJ2-2, with 10 bases that match TRBD1. Trimming cost V 1 base and J 4 bases; bases outside gene matches: 13. CDR1 is SGDLS, CDR2 YYNGEE, per germline. This CDR3 is 19 amino acids long. Here the CDR3 reads CASSVSGTGVRMGTGELFF. The CDR3 DNA reads TGTGCCAGCAGCGTATCTGGGACAGGGGTTCGTATGGGCACCGGGGAGCTGTTTTTT. Filled out from reference TRBV9 and TRBJ2-2, the complete variable domain reads DSGVTQTPKHLITATGQRVTLRCSPRSGDLSVYWYQQSLDQGLQFLIQYYNGEERAKGNILERFSAQQFPDLHSELNLSSLELGDSALYFCASSVSGTGVRMGTGELFFGEGSRLTVL.

The gene calls are TRBV4-3 and TRBJ2-7; the match to TRBD2 covers 14 bases. The CDR3 sequence is 20 residues long. Losses at the gene ends were 0 bases for V and 6 bases for J; bases not matched to a gene: 16. The V gene's germline CDR1 is LGHNA and CDR2 YSLEER. The DNA for the CDR3 is TGCGCCAGCAGCCAAGATCCCCTGCCTGGGACTAGCGGGAGTCAGCGCGAGCAGTACTTC. This translates into CASSQDPLPGTSGSQREQYF.

The rearrangement joins TRBV18 to TRBJ2-1, with 8 bases identical to TRBD2. Germline loops: CDR1 KGHSH, CDR2 LQKENI. The CDR3 is 15 residues long. J was trimmed by 7 bases and V by 8 bases; bases with no gene match: 13. The CDR3 is CASRRPGLEGNEQFF. CDR3 bases: TGTGCCAGCCGCCGACCGGGACTAGAGGGGAATGAGCAGTTCTTC.

The genes are TRBV5-4 and TRBJ2-3; TRBD2 matches 10 bases. Germline V gene lookup returns CDR1 SGHNT and CDR2 YYREEE (reference sequence). The CDR3 runs to 16 residues. The V gene end was trimmed by 2 bases and the J gene end by 5 bases; junction bases not matched to a gene: 8. For the CDR3, the DNA is TGTGCCAGCAGCTTCCGAGCGGGAGGGCCAGAAGATACGCAGTATTTT. Residues: CASSFRAGGPEDTQYF.

The chain is built from TRBV7-2 and TRBJ1-2; maybe TRBD1 (6 bases). Trimming removed 3 bases at V and 8 bases at J, with 16 bases between. This CDR3 is built from 14 residues. Germline lookup yields CDR1 SGHTA and CDR2 FQGNSA. CDR3 protein: CASSFLRAGTGYTF. The CDR3 DNA reads TGTGCCAGCAGCTTCCTCAGGGCAGGGACAGGCTACACCTTC.

This clone was found a few times. The V and J genes are TRBV6-5 and TRBJ2-5; weak D call: TRBD2 (6 bases). Trimming took off 5 bases at V and 0 bases at J, with 13 bases between the two ends. Germline lookup yields CDR1 MNHEY and CDR2 SVGAGI. This CDR3 has 15 amino acids. CDR3 residues: CASSQWGEYQETQYF. CDR3 DNA: TGTGCCAGCAGTCAGTGGGGGGAGTACCAAGAGACCCAGTACTTC.

This clone was seen a single time. This chain uses TRBV19 with TRBJ2-1; D is perhaps TRBD2 (6 bases). The germline CDR1 and CDR2 sequences are LNHDA and SQIVND (reference sequence). The germline V and J ends were trimmed by 1 base and 5 bases, with 12 bases remaining between them. The CDR3 extends over 15 amino acids. CDR3 bases: TGTGCCAGTAGTATAGTGGGAGGAACCGACAATGAGCAGTTCTTC. It translates to CASSIVGGTDNEQFF.

The chain carries TRBV7-2 and TRBJ1-1; D is perhaps TRBD1 (5 bases). The V end was cut by 1 base, the J end by 7 bases, with 22 bases between. The length of the CDR3 is 17 residues. CDR1 and CDR2 from the germline V gene are SGHTA and FQGNSA. The CDR3 DNA is TGTGCCAGCAGCTTAGTCCCTCCAGGGATCGGTTATGGTGAAGCTTTCTTT. Amino acids: CASSLVPPGIGYGEAFF.

The chain combines TRBV6-4 with TRBJ2-7; D might be TRBD1 (6 bases). This CDR3 is built from 14 residues. V shed 6 bases and J shed 0 bases, with 12 bases lying between them. In germline, CDR1 is MRHNA, CDR2 SNTAGT. The CDR3 sequence: CASRPQGSSYEQYF. CDR3 bases: TGTGCCAGCAGGCCCCAGGGGAGCTCCTACGAGCAGTACTTC.

This clone was found many times. This chain uses TRBV19 with TRBJ1-1; 7 bases agree with TRBD1. J was trimmed by 0 bases and V by 4 bases; bases with no gene match: 5. CDR3 length: 15 amino acids. The V gene's germline CDR1 is LNHDA and CDR2 SQIVND (reference sequence). The CDR3 DNA sequence: TGTGCCAGTAGTAGGGTTAGGGGGCTGAACACTGAAGCTTTCTTT. Translating gives CASSRVRGLNTEAFF.

This chain joins TRBV6-5 and TRBJ1-4, with TRBD1 matching 8 bases. V shed 2 bases and J 8 bases; nucleotides not matched to a gene: 7. The germline V gene has CDR1 MNHEY and CDR2 SVGAGI. CDR3 length equals 15 residues. The DNA of the CDR3 is TGTGCCAGCAGTTACGGGGCAGGGGGCCGGGAAAAACTGTTTTTT. As protein: CASSYGAGGREKLFF.

V is TRBV5-1 and J is TRBJ2-3, with no clear D. Trimming removed 2 bases from V and 3 bases from J, with 13 bases in between. The germline V gene has CDR1 SGHRS and CDR2 YFSETQ. CDR3 length: 15 residues. The CDR3 loop is CASSFSSDSTDTQYF. In nucleotides, the CDR3 is TGCGCCAGCAGCTTTTCGTCAGATTCAACAGATACGCAGTATTTT.

This chain uses TRBV7-8 with TRBJ1-1; 9 nucleotides align to TRBD1. The CDR3 sequence is 15 residues long. From germline, CDR1 is SGHVS and CDR2 FQNEAQ. The V segment lost 4 bases and the J segment 5 bases; nucleotides outside the gene matches: 8. CDR3 region: CASSSPYRGRTEAFF. CDR3 nucleotide sequence: TGTGCCAGCAGCTCCCCTTACAGGGGGCGAACTGAAGCTTTCTTT.

The chain has TRBV9 and TRBJ1-2; D call uncertain. Trimming removed 2 bases from V and 4 bases from J, with 12 bases in between. This CDR3 region has 14 residues. Germline loops: CDR1 SGDLS, CDR2 YYNGEE. Here the CDR3 reads CASSVDRGGYGYTF. The CDR3 bases are TGTGCCAGCAGCGTCGATCGGGGAGGCTATGGCTACACCTTC.

The chain joins TRBV29-1 to TRBJ2-2; 10 nucleotides line up with TRBD2. After removal of 2 bases from V and 6 bases from J, the junction contained 6 bases not matched to a gene. CDR1 SQVTM and CDR2 ANQGSEA come from the germline V gene. The CDR3 spans 15 residues. The CDR3 DNA sequence: TGCAGCGTTGAATACGGAGCGGGGGGGCCCGGGGAGCTGTTTTTT. It is translated as CSVEYGAGGPGELFF.

The V call is TRBV10-3, the J call TRBJ2-5; 12 bases align to TRBD2. There are 16 residues in the CDR3. In germline, CDR1 is ENHRY, CDR2 SYGVKD. Unmatched junction bases numbered 5, after V lost 3 bases and J lost 3 bases. The DNA for the CDR3 is TGTGCCATCAGTGACCAGACTAGCGGGAGAAAAGAGACCCAGTACTTC. Amino acid sequence: CAISDQTSGRKETQYF.

The rearrangement uses TRBV15 and TRBJ2-1, with D possibly matching TRBD1 (5 bases). The CDR3 loop spans 12 amino acids. V lost 0 bases to trimming and J lost 8 bases, with 5 bases between them. Germline V gene lookup returns CDR1 LNHNV and CDR2 YYDKDF (reference sequence). This CDR3 is CATSRDRDEQFF. The CDR3 region has the DNA TGTGCCACCAGCAGAGACAGGGATGAGCAGTTCTTC.

The gene calls are TRBV25-1 and TRBJ1-4; maybe TRBD1 (6 bases). CDR3 length: 15 amino acids. The V and J ends lost 5 bases and 2 bases respectively, with 12 bases between them. Germline values: CDR1 MGHDK, CDR2 SYGVNS. CDR3: CASSPATGTNEKLFF. In DNA form, the CDR3 reads TGTGCCAGCAGTCCCGCGACAGGCACTAATGAAAAACTGTTTTTT.

The chain couples TRBV27 to TRBJ2-3; 8 nucleotides align to TRBD1. The CDR3 runs to 15 residues. V shed 4 bases and J 0 bases; nucleotides not matched to a gene: 3. In germline, CDR1 is MNHEY, CDR2 SMNVEV (reference sequence). The CDR3 region has the DNA TGTGCCAGCAGTTATGGGACAGGAAGCACAGATACGCAGTATTTT. Translation: CASSYGTGSTDTQYF.

This clone rates as medium-sized. The chain combines TRBV27 with TRBJ2-5; 7 bases match TRBD2. The CDR3 is made up of 14 amino acids. V shed 6 bases, J shed 4 bases, and the junction held 8 bases outside the gene matches. Germline loops: CDR1 MNHEY, CDR2 SMNVEV (reference sequence). This CDR3 reads CASSGLGGRETQYF. The CDR3, as DNA: TGTGCCAGCAGCGGACTAGGCGGGAGAGAGACCCAGTACTTC.

This chain connects TRBV29-1 to TRBJ1-1, with TRBD1 as a possible D gene (5 bases). Germline V gene lookup returns CDR1 SQVTM and CDR2 ANQGSEA. The CDR3 has 14 residues. The germline V and J ends were trimmed by 6 bases and 4 bases, with 18 bases remaining between them. The CDR3, as DNA: TGCAGCGTCCCCACTGGGGGGGAAGGCACTGAAGCTTTCTTT. Protein: CSVPTGGEGTEAFF.

This chain links TRBV5-5 with TRBJ2-5; TRBD1 is a possible D gene (5 bases). The V gene lost 4 bases and the J gene lost 1 base, with 14 bases spanning the gap. The CDR3 is made up of 15 amino acids. Germline V lookup: CDR1 SGHKS, CDR2 YYEKEE (reference sequence). The CDR3 is CASSPMGRAQETQYF. As DNA, the CDR3 is TGTGCCAGCAGCCCTATGGGCAGGGCCCAAGAGACCCAGTACTTC.

The table lists this clone with a count of one. The chain uses TRBV27 and TRBJ2-3; the match to TRBD2 covers 7 bases. V was clipped by 3 bases and J by 4 bases; unmatched bases: 10. CDR3 size: 16 residues. Germline CDR1 and CDR2: MNHEY and SMNVEV (reference sequence). In nucleotides, the CDR3 is TGTGCCAGCAGTTTCAGCGGGATGAGTAGTGCAGATACGCAGTATTTT. This encodes CASSFSGMSSADTQYF.

On this clone itself: Other DNA sequences from this sample encode an identical CDR3 as well. The chain has TRBV19 and TRBJ1-2; D is undetermined. The V gene lost 3 bases and the J gene lost 8 bases, with 16 bases spanning the gap. This CDR3 is built from 14 residues. CDR1 is LNHDA, CDR2 SQIVND, per germline (reference sequence). CDR3: CASSIGSAKLGYTF. In nucleotides, the CDR3 is TGTGCCAGTAGTATCGGCAGCGCGAAGTTGGGCTACACCTTC.

This clone is a singleton in its sample. This chain links TRBV27 with TRBJ2-7; D uncertain. The CDR3 runs to 15 residues. Germline V gene data show CDR1 as MNHEY and CDR2 as SMNVEV (reference sequence). Trimming took off 3 bases at V and 4 bases at J, with 16 bases between the two ends. The DNA for the CDR3 is TGTGCCAGCAGTTTGGGCCTCCGTGGGTTTTACGAGCAGTACTTC. Translation gives CASSLGLRGFYEQYF.